The T cell receptor beta chain under discussion was sequenced for a study of cytomegalovirus exposure and HLA in healthy donors. Points from the study as a whole: The authors later linked a missense DCLRE1C variant to TCR beta V- and J-gene trimming. Rarity marked most TCR sequences, yet some public TCRs occurred in many donors.

CDR3 length: 15 amino acids. The V gene lost 5 bases and the J gene lost 6 bases, with 16 bases spanning the gap. The germline V gene has CDR1 ENHRY and CDR2 SYGVKD. PCR involved 60 Vbeta and 13 Jbeta primers. Using immunoSEQ multiplex PCR, the repertoire was profiled, and TCRdb retains in-frame clones only, with some absent. The top ten hold 1.9% of the sample, which has around 150,000 clones, around 85% seen once. Turning to this clone: Antigen: not known.

This receptor was identified in a human donor in good health. Specimen: PBMCs. This chain connects TRBV10-3 to TRBJ2-2; TRBD1 is a possible D gene (6 bases). The DNA of the CDR3 is TGTGCCATCAGTTTTCACGAGCAGGGGTCCGGGGAGCTGTTTTTT. Translating it yields CAISFHEQGSGELFF.